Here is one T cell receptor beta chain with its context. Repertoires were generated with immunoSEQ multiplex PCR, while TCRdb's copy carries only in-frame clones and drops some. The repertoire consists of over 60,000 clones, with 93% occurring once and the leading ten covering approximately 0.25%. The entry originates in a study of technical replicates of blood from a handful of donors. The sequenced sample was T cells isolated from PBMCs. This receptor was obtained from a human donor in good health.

CDR3 DNA sequence: TGTGCCAGCAGCTTAGACGGCGCGGGGGCCTACAATGAGCAGTTCTTC. This gives the protein CASSLDGAGAYNEQFF. J is TRBJ2-1 and V is TRBV11-2; TRBD2 aligns across 7 bases. V was clipped by 0 bases and J by 2 bases; unmatched bases: 4. The CDR3 sequence is 16 residues long. CDR1 is SGHAT, CDR2 FQNNGV, per germline. The whole variable domain, remainder taken from reference TRBV11-2 and TRBJ2-1, is EAGVAQSPRYKIIEKRQSVAFWCNPISGHATLYWYQQILGQGPKLLIQFQNNGVVDDSQLPKDRFSAERLKGVDSTLKIQPAKLEDSAVYLCASSLDGAGAYNEQFFGPGTRLTVL.